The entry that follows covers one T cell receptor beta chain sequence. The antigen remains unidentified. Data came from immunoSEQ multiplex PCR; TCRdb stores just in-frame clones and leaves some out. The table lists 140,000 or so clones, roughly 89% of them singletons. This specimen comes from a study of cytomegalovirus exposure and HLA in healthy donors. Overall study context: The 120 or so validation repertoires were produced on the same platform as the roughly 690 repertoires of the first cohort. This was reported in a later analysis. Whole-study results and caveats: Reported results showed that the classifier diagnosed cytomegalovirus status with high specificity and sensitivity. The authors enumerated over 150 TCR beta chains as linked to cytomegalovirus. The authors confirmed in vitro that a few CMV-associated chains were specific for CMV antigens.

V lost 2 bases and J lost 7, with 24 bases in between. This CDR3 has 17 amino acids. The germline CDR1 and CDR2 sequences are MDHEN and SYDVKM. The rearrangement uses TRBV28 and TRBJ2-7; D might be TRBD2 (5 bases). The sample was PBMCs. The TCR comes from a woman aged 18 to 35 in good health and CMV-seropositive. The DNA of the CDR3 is TGTGCCAGCAGTTTAAAAATTATTGGAGATACAACGGGGGAGCAGTACTTC. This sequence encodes CASSLKIIGDTTGEQYF.